This TCR beta chain was sequenced in a study of CD8 T cells in ankylosing spondylitis. TCRdb called the 5' RACE reads again in MiXCR, with one record for every CDR3 protein. Of over 150,000 distinct CDR3 sequences in the sample, roughly 20% were seen once. This clonotype was counted at least ten times. The sample consisted of blood, either unsorted or a sorted T cell fraction (not recorded which). The clonotype comes from a male donor aged 10-30 years with ankylosing spondylitis or in good health (not recorded which).

CDR3 residues: CSATSRGRIYNEQFF. Here the CDR3 DNA reads TGCAGTGCGACCTCGCGCGGGCGGATATACAATGAGCAGTTCTTC. V is TRBV20-1 and J is TRBJ2-1; TRBD2 might be the D (5 bases). Trimming took off 6 bases at V and 4 bases at J, with 19 bases between the two ends. CDR1 is DFQATT and CDR2 is SNEGSKA in the germline V gene (reference sequence). This CDR3 region has 15 residues.